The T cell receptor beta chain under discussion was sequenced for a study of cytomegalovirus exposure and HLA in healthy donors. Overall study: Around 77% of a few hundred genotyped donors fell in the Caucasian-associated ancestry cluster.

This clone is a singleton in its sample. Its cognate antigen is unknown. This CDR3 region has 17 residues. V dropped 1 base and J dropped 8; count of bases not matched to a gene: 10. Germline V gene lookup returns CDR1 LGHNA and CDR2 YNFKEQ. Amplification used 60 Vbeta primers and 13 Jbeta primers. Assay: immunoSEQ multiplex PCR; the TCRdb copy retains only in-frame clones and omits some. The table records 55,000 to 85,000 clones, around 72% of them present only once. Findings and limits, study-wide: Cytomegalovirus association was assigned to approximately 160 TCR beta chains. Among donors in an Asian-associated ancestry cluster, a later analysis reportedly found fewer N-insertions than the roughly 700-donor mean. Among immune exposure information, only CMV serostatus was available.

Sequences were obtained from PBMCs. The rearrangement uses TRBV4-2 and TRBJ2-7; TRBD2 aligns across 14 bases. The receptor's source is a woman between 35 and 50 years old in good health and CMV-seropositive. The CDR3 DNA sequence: TGTGCCAGCAGCCAAGCTTCGGGGACTAGCGGGGGTGTCCAGCAGTACTTC. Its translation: CASSQASGTSGGVQQYF.